The clone carrying this T cell receptor (beta chain) has just one count. As originally analysed: The assay estimated nucleated cells by amplifying reference gene primers. Produced via immunoSEQ multiplex PCR; TCRdb's table is partial and in-frame only. From that table come the V and J calls and clone size; the DNA was used to work out D and trimming. The repertoire has some 400,000 clones, roughly four fifths of them found once; the top ten carry more than 0.95%. The source of the sample is a study of blood T cell repertoires in COVID-19. Study summary: The United States, Italy and Spain were the sources of the acute and convalescent COVID-19 samples. T cells, B-cell-depleted T cells, or PBMCs supplied cDNA or gDNA.

Trimming took 3 bases from V and 5 from J; bases not matched to a gene: 5. Germline assignment: CDR1 DFQATT and CDR2 SNEGSKA (reference sequence). The length of the CDR3 is 13 residues. This chain joins TRBV20-1 and TRBJ2-3, with 7 bases that match TRBD2. The sequencing sample was made of peripheral blood. The TCR comes from a human donor with acute or convalescent COVID-19. The donor label of this sample is uncertain. CDR3 loop: CSASLTSQDTQYF. The CDR3 nucleotides are TGCAGTGCTAGTCTGACTAGCCAAGATACGCAGTATTTT.